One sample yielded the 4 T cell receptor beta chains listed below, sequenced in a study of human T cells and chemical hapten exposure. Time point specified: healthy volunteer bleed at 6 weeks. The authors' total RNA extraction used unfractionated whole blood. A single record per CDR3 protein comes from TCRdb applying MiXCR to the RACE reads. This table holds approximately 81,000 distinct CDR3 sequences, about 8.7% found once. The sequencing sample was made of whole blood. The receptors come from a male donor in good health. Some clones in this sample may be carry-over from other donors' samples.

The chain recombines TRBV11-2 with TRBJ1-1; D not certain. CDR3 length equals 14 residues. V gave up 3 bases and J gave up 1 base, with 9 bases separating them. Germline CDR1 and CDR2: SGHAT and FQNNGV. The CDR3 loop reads CASSLGRPNTEAFF. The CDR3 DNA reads TGTGCCAGCAGCTTGGGCCGTCCGAACACTGAAGCTTTCTTT.

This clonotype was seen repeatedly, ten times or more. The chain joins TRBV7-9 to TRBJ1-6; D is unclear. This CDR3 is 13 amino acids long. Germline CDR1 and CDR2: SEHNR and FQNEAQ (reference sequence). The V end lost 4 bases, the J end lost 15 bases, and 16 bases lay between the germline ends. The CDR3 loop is CASSSRSRVLLHF. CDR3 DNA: TGTGCCAGCAGCTCCCGTTCGAGGGTGCTCCTCCACTTT.

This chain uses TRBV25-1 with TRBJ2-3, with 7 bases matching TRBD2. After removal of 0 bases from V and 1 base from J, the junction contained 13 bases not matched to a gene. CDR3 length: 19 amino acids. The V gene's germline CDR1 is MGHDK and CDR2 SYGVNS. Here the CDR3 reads CASSEYVNRDYARTDTQYF. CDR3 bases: TGTGCCAGCAGTGAATACGTCAACCGGGACTACGCTCGCACAGATACGCAGTATTTT.

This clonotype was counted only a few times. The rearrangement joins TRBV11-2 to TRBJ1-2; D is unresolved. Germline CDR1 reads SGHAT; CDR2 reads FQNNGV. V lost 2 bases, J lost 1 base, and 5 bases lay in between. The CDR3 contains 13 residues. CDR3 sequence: CASSLPDNYGYTF. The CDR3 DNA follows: TGTGCCAGCAGCTTACCAGATAACTATGGCTACACCTTC.